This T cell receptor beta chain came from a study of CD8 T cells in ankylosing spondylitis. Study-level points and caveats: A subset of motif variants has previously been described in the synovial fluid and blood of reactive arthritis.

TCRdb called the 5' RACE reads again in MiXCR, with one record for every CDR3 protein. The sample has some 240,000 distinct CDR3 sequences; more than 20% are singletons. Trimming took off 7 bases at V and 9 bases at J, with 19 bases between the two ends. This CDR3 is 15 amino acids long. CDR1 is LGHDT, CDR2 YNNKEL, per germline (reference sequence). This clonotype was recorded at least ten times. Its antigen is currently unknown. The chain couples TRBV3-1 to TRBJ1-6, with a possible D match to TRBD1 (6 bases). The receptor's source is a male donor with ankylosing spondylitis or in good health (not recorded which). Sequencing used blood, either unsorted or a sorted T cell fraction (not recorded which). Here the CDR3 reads CASNFGTPGRSPLHF. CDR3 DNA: TGTGCCAGCAACTTCGGGACACCCGGGCGTTCACCCCTCCACTTT.